This TCR beta chain was sequenced during a study of shared clonotypes between healthy human individuals. The CDR3 extends over 14 amino acids. Germline assignment: CDR1 SGHAT and CDR2 FQNNGV. V was trimmed by 5 bases and J by 3 bases, leaving 14 bases between them. Positively selected for CCR7, the CD45RO-negative cells used as naive CD8 cells excluded terminally differentiated effector memory CD45RA+ cells. General study results and limits: An effect of sequencing depth on clonotype sharing among donors was expected.

Libraries were prepared by immunoSEQ multiplex PCR; TCRdb keeps only in-frame clonotypes and omits some of them. This sample carries around 2,000,000 clones, around 96% of them seen once, and the ten largest clones take approximately 1%. In the case of this clone: What it binds is not known.

Sequenced material: naive CD8+ T cells sorted from blood. This clonotype was obtained from a man between 18 and 29 years old in good health. V usage is TRBV11-2 and J usage is TRBJ2-7; tentative D call: TRBD2 (6 bases). CDR3 sequence: CASSRDGGIYEQYF. CDR3 DNA sequence: TGTGCCAGCAGCAGGGACGGGGGAATCTACGAGCAGTACTTC.